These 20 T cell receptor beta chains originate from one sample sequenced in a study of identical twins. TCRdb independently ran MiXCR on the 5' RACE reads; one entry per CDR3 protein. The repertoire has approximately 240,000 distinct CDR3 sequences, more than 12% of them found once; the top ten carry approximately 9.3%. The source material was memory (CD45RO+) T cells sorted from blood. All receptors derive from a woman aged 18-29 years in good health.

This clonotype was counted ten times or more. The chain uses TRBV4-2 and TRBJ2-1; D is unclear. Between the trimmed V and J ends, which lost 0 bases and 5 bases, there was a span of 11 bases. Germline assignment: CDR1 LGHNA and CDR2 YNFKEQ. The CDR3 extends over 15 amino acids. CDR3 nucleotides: TGTGCCAGCAGCCAAGATGGCCAGTCTGACAATGAGCAGTTCTTC. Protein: CASSQDGQSDNEQFF.

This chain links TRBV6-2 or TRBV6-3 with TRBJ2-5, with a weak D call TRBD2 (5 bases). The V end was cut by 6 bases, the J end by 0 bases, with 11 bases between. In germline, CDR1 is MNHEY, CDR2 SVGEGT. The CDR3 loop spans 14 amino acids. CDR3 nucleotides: TGTGCCAGCAGCTCGACGGGGTACCAAGAGACCCAGTACTTC. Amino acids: CASSSTGYQETQYF.

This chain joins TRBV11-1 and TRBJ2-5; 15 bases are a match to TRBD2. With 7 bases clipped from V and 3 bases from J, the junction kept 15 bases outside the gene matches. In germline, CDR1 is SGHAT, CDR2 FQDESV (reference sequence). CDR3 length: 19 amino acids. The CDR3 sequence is CASTPRGLAGGPSEETQYF. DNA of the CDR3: TGTGCCAGCACCCCGAGGGGACTAGCGGGGGGTCCATCCGAAGAGACCCAGTACTTC.

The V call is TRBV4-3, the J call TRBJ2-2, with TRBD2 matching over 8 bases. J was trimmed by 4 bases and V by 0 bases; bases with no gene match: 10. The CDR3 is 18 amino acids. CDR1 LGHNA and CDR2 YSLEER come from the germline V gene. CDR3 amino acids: CASSQDEVREGRTGELFF. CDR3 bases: TGCGCCAGCAGCCAAGATGAGGTACGGGAGGGCCGCACCGGGGAGCTGTTTTTT.

For the CDR3, the DNA is TGTGCCAGCAGCTTAGACTTCCTAGCGGACAGATTCACCTACGAGCAGTACTTC. The encoded protein is CASSLDFLADRFTYEQYF. The chain has TRBV7-8 and TRBJ2-7, with D possibly TRBD2 on 7 matching bases. This CDR3 is 18 amino acids long. Germline-derived CDR1 and CDR2 are SGHVS and FQNEAQ. Trimming took off 1 base at V and 2 bases at J, with 21 bases between the two ends.

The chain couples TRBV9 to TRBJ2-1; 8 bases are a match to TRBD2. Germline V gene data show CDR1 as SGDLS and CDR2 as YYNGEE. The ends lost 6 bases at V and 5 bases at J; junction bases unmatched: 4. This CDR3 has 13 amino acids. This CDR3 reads CASMGTSNNEQFF. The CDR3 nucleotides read TGTGCCAGCATGGGGACTAGTAACAATGAGCAGTTCTTC.

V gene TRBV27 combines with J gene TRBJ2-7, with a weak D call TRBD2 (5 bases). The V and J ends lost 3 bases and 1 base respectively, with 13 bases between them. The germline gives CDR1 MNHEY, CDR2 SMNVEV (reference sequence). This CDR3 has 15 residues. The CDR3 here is CASSLLEAPSYEQYF. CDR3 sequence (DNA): TGTGCCAGCAGTTTGTTGGAGGCCCCTTCCTACGAGCAGTACTTC.

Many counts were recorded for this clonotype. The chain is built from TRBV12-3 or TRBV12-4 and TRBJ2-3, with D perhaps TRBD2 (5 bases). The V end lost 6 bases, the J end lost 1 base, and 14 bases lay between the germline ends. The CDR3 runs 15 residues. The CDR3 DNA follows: TGTGCCAGCAGCGGCGGGTTTGCGGGCACAGATACGCAGTATTTT. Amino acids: CASSGGFAGTDTQYF.

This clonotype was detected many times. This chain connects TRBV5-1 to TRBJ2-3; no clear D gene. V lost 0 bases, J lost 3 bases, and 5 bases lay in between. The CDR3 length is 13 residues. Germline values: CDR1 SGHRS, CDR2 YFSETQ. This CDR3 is CASSLEGTDTQYF. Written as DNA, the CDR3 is TGCGCCAGCAGCTTGGAAGGGACAGATACGCAGTATTTT.

The CDR3 sequence is CASRLGQPEDTQYF. As DNA, the CDR3 is TGCGCCAGCAGACTCGGACAGCCCGAGGATACGCAGTATTTT. The chain is built from TRBV5-1 and TRBJ2-3, with D possibly matching TRBD1 (6 bases). The CDR3 spans 14 residues. Germline CDR1 is SGHRS and CDR2 is YFSETQ. With 5 bases removed from V and 6 bases from J, the gap between germline ends came to 16 bases.

As DNA, the CDR3 is TGCAGTGCCACGGGACAGAAATCCTACAATGAGCAGTTCTTC. Encoded protein: CSATGQKSYNEQFF. This chain joins TRBV20-1 and TRBJ2-1; 7 nucleotides agree with TRBD1. This CDR3 is built from 14 residues. Losses at the gene ends were 6 bases for V and 1 base for J; bases not matched to a gene: 6. Germline lookup yields CDR1 DFQATT and CDR2 SNEGSKA (reference sequence).

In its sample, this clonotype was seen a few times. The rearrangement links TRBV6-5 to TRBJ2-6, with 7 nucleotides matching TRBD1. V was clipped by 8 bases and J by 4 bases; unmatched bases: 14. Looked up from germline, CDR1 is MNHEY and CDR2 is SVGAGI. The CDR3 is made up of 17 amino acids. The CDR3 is CASLLRDSGKGANVLTF. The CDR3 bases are TGTGCCAGCTTACTCCGGGACAGCGGTAAGGGGGCCAACGTCCTGACTTTC.

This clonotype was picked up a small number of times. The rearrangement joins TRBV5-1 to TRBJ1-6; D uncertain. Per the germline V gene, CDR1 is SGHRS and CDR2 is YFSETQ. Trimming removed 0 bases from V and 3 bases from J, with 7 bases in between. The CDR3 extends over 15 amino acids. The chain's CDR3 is CASSLVHHYNSPLHF. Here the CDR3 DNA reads TGCGCCAGCAGCTTGGTACACCACTATAATTCACCCCTCCACTTT.

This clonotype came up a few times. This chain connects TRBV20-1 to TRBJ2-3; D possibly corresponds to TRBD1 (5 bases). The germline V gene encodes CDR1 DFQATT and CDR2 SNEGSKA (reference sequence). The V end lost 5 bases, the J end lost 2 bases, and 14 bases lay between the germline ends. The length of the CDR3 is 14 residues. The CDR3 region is CSASDSFATDTQYF. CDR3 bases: TGCAGTGCTTCCGACAGCTTTGCCACAGATACGCAGTATTTT.

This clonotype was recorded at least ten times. The DNA of the CDR3 is TGCAGTGCTGGGACGATTAGGGCCTCTGATGAGCAGTTCTTC. Protein product: CSAGTIRASDEQFF. The chain couples TRBV20-1 to TRBJ2-1; D is possibly TRBD1 or TRBD2 (5 bases each). Between the trimmed V and J ends, which lost 5 bases and 8 bases, there was a span of 19 bases. Per the germline V gene, CDR1 is DFQATT and CDR2 is SNEGSKA (reference sequence). This CDR3 spans 14 amino acids.

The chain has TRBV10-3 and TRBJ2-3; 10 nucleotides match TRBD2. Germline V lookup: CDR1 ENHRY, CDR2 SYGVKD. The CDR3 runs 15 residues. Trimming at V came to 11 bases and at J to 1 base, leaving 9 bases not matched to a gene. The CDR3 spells CAATAGTSGTDTQYF. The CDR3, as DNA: TGTGCCGCCACGGCGGGGACTAGCGGCACAGATACGCAGTATTTT.

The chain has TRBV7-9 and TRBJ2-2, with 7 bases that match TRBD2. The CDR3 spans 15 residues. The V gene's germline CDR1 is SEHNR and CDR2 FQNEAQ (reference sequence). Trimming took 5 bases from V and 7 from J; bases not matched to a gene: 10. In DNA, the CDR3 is TGTGCCAGCAGCCAATCGACTAGCACCCACGGGGAGCTGTTTTTT. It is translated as CASSQSTSTHGELFF.

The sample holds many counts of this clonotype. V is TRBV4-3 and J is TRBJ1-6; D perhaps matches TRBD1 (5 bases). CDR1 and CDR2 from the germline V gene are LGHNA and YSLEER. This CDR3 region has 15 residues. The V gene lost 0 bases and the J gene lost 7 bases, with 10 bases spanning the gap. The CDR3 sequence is CASSQDPGRNSPLHF. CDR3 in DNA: TGCGCCAGCAGCCAAGACCCAGGGCGAAATTCACCCCTCCACTTT.

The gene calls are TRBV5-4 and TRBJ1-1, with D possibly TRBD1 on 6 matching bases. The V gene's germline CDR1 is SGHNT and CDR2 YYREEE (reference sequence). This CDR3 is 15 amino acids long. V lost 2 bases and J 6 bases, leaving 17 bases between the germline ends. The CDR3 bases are TGTGCCAGCAGCTTTCCTTCGGGGGCGGAGGCTGAAGCTTTCTTT. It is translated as CASSFPSGAEAEAFF.

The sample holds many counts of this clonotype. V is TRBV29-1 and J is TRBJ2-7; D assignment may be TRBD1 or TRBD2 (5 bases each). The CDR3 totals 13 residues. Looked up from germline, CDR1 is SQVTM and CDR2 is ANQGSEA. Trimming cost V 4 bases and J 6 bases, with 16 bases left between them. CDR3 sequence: CSVGHGEGLEQYF. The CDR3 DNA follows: TGCAGCGTTGGTCATGGAGAGGGGCTCGAGCAGTACTTC.